Sequencing of this T cell receptor beta chain was carried out in a study of blood T cell repertoires in COVID-19 (dated by TCRdb to 2018 to 2021). Regarding the research as a whole: Collaborator samples came from the United States, Italy and Spain and covered acute and convalescent phases of COVID-19. The material from the prospective study consisted of cDNA or gDNA derived from T cells, B-cell-depleted T cells, or PBMCs. Subjects who had been exposed to COVID-19, were actively infected with it, or had recovered from it provided the deeply sampled blood TCRbeta repertoires that made up the dataset. The repertoires were released in a freely available public database meant as a resource for research on the immune response to SARS-CoV-2. The samples were drawn from two sources: the first 160 participants of the ongoing ImmuneRACE study, and fewer than 1,500 subjects contributed by 6 global collaborators. Nearly every sample came with metadata listing a de-identified subject ID, COVID-19 status, age in years and sex. Where available, HLA class I and class II types were taken from metadata supplied by the sample provider and were not determined by assay-based typing. What the authors observed across the whole study: The amount of clinical and demographic metadata varied by source and participant and was provided uncurated.

As to this clone: The antigen it recognizes is unknown. Base qualities are not at hand, and no much larger clone is one base apart.

TCRbeta CDR3 regions were amplified from genomic DNA using the immunoSEQ Assay, a bias-controlled multiplex PCR. On the authors' methods: The number of nucleated cells in each sample was estimated from the amplification of reference gene primers within the assay. To quantify the absolute abundance of each unique TCRbeta CDR3 rearrangement, sequence reads were collapsed and filtered. For each sample, productive Simpson clonality was calculated as the square root of Simpson's diversity index across productive rearrangements. TCRdb mirrors the immuneACCESS table, restricted to in-frame sequences. Some clones are absent from its copies; in checked studies, under half trace to an unresolved V gene, and the reason for the others is unknown. V and J calls and clone size come straight from that table; D and trimming were deduced from the DNA. The sample yields under 200,000 clones; over 65% were counted once. The top ten constitute roughly 8.4% of the sample.

The collaborating institutions used their own protocols to collect whole blood in K2EDTA tubes. For TCRbeta analysis, collaborator samples were shipped as frozen whole blood, as isolated PBMCs, or as DNA extracted from either sample type. Sequences SGHTA (CDR1) and FQGNSA (CDR2) are obtained from the germline V gene. CDR3 length: 15 amino acids, cysteine to phenylalanine. Only CDR3 DNA is held: 45 bases, read in frame from base 1. Ends trimmed: V by 2 bases, J by 6 bases; bases unmatched to a gene: 7. The source of this sequence is a man aged 55 to 70 with acute or convalescent COVID-19. The chain links TRBV7-2 with TRBJ2-1; 7 bases in between match TRBD1. Material: peripheral blood. The CDR3 is CASSLLQGSRNEQFF. The DNA sequence is as follows: TGTGCCAGCAGCTTATTACAGGGGTCCCGCAATGAGCAGTTCTTC. Full variable domain (CDR3 extended with the reference TRBV7-2 and TRBJ2-1 proteins): GAGVSQSPSNKVTEKGKDVELRCDPISGHTALYWYRQSLGQGLEFLIYFQGNSAPDKSGLPSDRFSAERTGGSVSTLTIQRTQQEDSAVYLCASSLLQGSRNEQFFGPGTRLTVL.